Shown below are 11 T cell receptor beta chains from a single sample sequenced in a study of identical twins. TCRdb re-called the 5' RACE reads with MiXCR, one entry per CDR3 protein. This table has about 520,000 distinct CDR3 sequences, under 25% appearing once. These data were also reused for a study on T cells expressing NK-cell markers.

Sequencing used CD4+ T cells sorted from blood. The origin of the receptors is a woman younger than 35 in good health.

The CDR3 nucleotides are TGTGCCAGCAGAAAGGGACAGGGGACCCGGCCCTATGGCTACACCTTC. Translating it yields CASRKGQGTRPYGYTF. The V call is TRBV12-3 or TRBV12-4, the J call TRBJ1-2, with 10 bases matching TRBD1. The trim removed 6 bases at V and 4 bases at J, leaving 11 bases unmatched. The CDR3 spans 16 residues.

This clonotype was observed a few times. This chain uses TRBV5-1 with TRBJ2-7; 7 bases match TRBD2. J was trimmed by 2 bases and V by 3 bases; bases with no gene match: 5. Germline CDR1 reads SGHRS; CDR2 reads YFSETQ. CDR3 size: 14 residues. CDR3 nucleotide sequence: TGCGCCAGCAGCTACGCGGGGGACGCCTACGAGCAGTACTTC. Its protein product is CASSYAGDAYEQYF.

The gene calls are TRBV12-3 or TRBV12-4 and TRBJ2-7; TRBD2 aligns across 7 bases. Trimming cost V 8 bases and J 1 base; bases outside gene matches: 11. The CDR3 loop spans 15 amino acids. Here the CDR3 DNA reads TGTGCCAGCTCACCTGGGGGGGTGGGGTCCTACGAGCAGTACTTC. As protein: CASSPGGVGSYEQYF.

V gene TRBV5-1 combines with J gene TRBJ2-5; unclear D gene. V dropped 3 bases and J dropped 1 base, with 10 bases sitting between them. Germline V gene sequence: CDR1 SGHRS, CDR2 YFSETQ. The CDR3 extends over 14 amino acids. The CDR3 sequence: CASSYSGLQETQYF. The CDR3, as DNA: TGCGCCAGCAGCTATTCCGGCCTCCAAGAGACCCAGTACTTC.

This clonotype occurred many times. The chain couples TRBV20-1 to TRBJ2-1, with D perhaps TRBD2 (6 bases). CDR3 length: 12 amino acids. CDR1 is DFQATT and CDR2 is SNEGSKA in the germline V gene (reference sequence). V was pared by 5 bases and J by 4 bases, with 9 bases between. The CDR3 sequence: CSARLVYNEQFF. CDR3 coding DNA: TGCAGTGCTCGACTAGTTTACAATGAGCAGTTCTTC.

This clonotype turned up a few times. The V call is TRBV12-3 or TRBV12-4, the J call TRBJ2-7, with D perhaps matching TRBD1 or TRBD2 (5 bases each). CDR3 length: 12 amino acids. Deletions cut 1 base from V and 9 bases from J, with 10 bases between. The CDR3 coding sequence is TGTGCCAGCAGTTTAGAAATGAGGGGGCAGTACTTC. Translating it yields CASSLEMRGQYF.

CDR3 sequence reads: CSGATGMRVTDTQYF. The DNA for the CDR3 is TGCAGCGGGGCGACAGGGATGAGGGTCACAGATACGCAGTATTTT. V usage is TRBV29-1 and J usage is TRBJ2-3; 7 nucleotides match TRBD1. The V segment lost 7 bases and the J segment 2 bases; nucleotides outside the gene matches: 12. This CDR3 is built from 15 residues. CDR1 and CDR2 (germline): SQVTM, ANQGSEA.

In its sample, this clonotype was seen a few times. This rearrangement joins TRBV27 to TRBJ1-5; D unresolved. The germline gives CDR1 MNHEY, CDR2 SMNVEV (reference sequence). The V gene lost 5 bases and the J gene lost 0 bases, with 11 bases spanning the gap. The CDR3 is 15 residues long. CDR3 loop: CASSDGRFSNQPQHF. For the CDR3, the DNA is TGTGCCAGCAGTGACGGACGGTTTAGCAATCAGCCCCAGCATTTT.

This clonotype showed up many times. The genes are TRBV10-3 and TRBJ1-2, with 8 positions matching TRBD1. CDR3 length: 13 residues. Germline trimming cut 4 bases from V and 4 bases from J; bases unmatched to any gene: 2. From germline, CDR1 is ENHRY and CDR2 SYGVKD. The CDR3 loop is CAISAGQGYGYTF. The CDR3 nucleotides read TGTGCCATCAGTGCCGGACAGGGCTATGGCTACACCTTC.

This clonotype was seen once. The chain recombines TRBV4-3 with TRBJ2-1; the D is unclear. Trimming stripped 2 bases from V and 7 bases from J, with 9 bases between. The germline V gene encodes CDR1 LGHNA and CDR2 YSLEER. The CDR3 loop spans 13 amino acids. This chain's CDR3 is CASSQNRENEQFF. CDR3 nucleotides: TGCGCCAGCAGCCAAAATAGGGAAAATGAGCAGTTCTTC.

This clonotype showed up just a few times. The rearrangement links TRBV20-1 to TRBJ2-5; no firm D call. CDR3 length: 14 residues. Trimming stripped 0 bases from V and 5 bases from J, with 13 bases between. The germline V gene encodes CDR1 DFQATT and CDR2 SNEGSKA (reference sequence). The CDR3 DNA reads TGCAGTGCTAGAGATCGAGGATCCCGGGAGACCCAGTACTTC. Protein sequence: CSARDRGSRETQYF.